Here is one T cell receptor beta chain with its context. The target of this receptor is not known. No base quality information exists; no much larger clone differs at one position. The data originate from a study of cytomegalovirus exposure and HLA in healthy donors (dated by TCRdb to about 2017). Broadly, across the study: An earlier analysis of 550 to 700 of the donors reported roughly 300 Gb of sequence data and 117 million unique TCR beta sequences from 150 million to 200 million T cells. Roughly 320 gigabases of sequencing data and roughly 80 million unique TCR sequences made up an early release that covered fewer than 650 HLA-typed donors. Of the roughly 400 genotyped donors, about 84% fell in the genetic ancestry cluster associated with self-reported Caucasian donors. The study aimed to test whether cataloging public T cell receptors could reveal signatures of past pathogen exposure. The study used immunosequencing to profile the T cell repertoires of several hundred subjects and linked those repertoires to cytomegalovirus serostatus. Along with the roughly 670-subject first cohort, a separate validation cohort of around 120 different subjects was used. To predict cytomegalovirus infection status, the study combined high-throughput TCR immunosequencing, statistical association of individual TCRs with disease status, and machine learning. In a later analysis, previously published TCR beta repertoires from 550 to 750 donors were re-analyzed and high-resolution HLA genotyping was added so that TCR occurrence patterns could be studied. Rather than drawing on any new phenotypic data, the later analysis identified candidate immune exposures from TCR beta sequences and the way those sequences occurred across donors. In an earlier analysis of roughly 540 of the donors, high-throughput TCR beta sequencing was used to judge whether each TCR beta V gene segment behaved as functional or pseudogenic. Donor age, sex, ethnicity and CMV serostatus were compiled alongside the repertoire data. In a later genetic analysis, genome-wide SNP genotypes for about 60% of the 666 donors were used, and that subset was treated as a discovery cohort. Every repertoire in the discovery cohort had been generated on one and the same sequencing platform. HLA typing included class I and class II loci at four-digit resolution. Typing coverage differed by locus: A, B, C, DRB1 and DQB1 were typed in roughly 620-630 donors, DQA1 in 522, DPA1 in approximately 610, and DPB1 in 400 to 480. Roughly five DR-DQ haplotypes were handled as single units for association and clustering, since linkage in the cohort was strong. Among over 350 genotyped donors of the cohort, an average of approximately 240,000 unique TCR beta nucleotide sequences were sequenced per donor, roughly a sixth of them non-productive. General conclusions and limits of the study: While some public TCRs were present in many individuals, most TCR sequences turned up only very rarely across donors. The classifier was reported to diagnose cytomegalovirus status with high specificity and sensitivity in both the original and validation cohorts. Several of the top co-occurrence clusters appeared to be linked to parvovirus B19, influenza, CMV and Epstein-Barr virus, according to a later analysis. In a later analysis, HLA-associated TCR beta chains showed more clonal expansion and lower generation probabilities than non-associated chains that were equally common. Broadly in line with IMGT annotations, most TCR beta V segments showed up in productive rearrangements about 87% or about 30% of the time in an earlier analysis of around 550 of the donors. V-gene and J-gene trimming of TCR beta chains was associated with a missense DCLRE1C variant in a later genetic analysis, and the association was replicated in an independent cohort. Correlated functional status among segregating V segments might be attributable to linkage disequilibrium, but an unknown experimental factor could not be ruled out. In a later analysis, the rate of TCR association differed among HLA loci, with DRB1 alleles having the most associated TCRs and HLA-C alleles having the fewest. A later genetic analysis reported fewer N-insertions in productive TCRs among donors in an Asian-associated ancestry cluster than the roughly 700-donor mean. Because some donors lacked HLA typing at each locus, the association tests relied only on the typed subset. A further reported finding was that TCR beta sequences accurately predicted the HLA-A and HLA-B alleles for most subjects in the first cohort. The authors suggested that the approach could potentially be generalized to other disease states and immunological phenotypes. Only TCR beta chains were sequenced in this cohort, and the absence of alpha or paired-chain data limited detectable features. A total of 150 to 200 TCR beta chains were listed by the study as associated with cytomegalovirus. CMV serostatus was the only immune exposure information available for the cohort. Strong co-occurrence of HLA alleles, especially DR and DQ, made assigning TCR associations to individual alleles difficult. Because counts were too low, seventeen rarely observed V segments, including chromosome 9 orphons, were left out of the earlier analysis of roughly 600 of the donors. A few of the identified cytomegalovirus-associated TCR beta chains were confirmed in vitro to be specific for cytomegalovirus antigens. Presence/absence analyses assumed roughly uniform sequencing depth across donors, an assumption that may not hold. A later analysis found that most CMV-associated TCR beta chains appeared HLA-restricted, with HLA associations seemingly driven largely by CMV exposure. The sequencing pipeline was judged likely to have produced a cluster of highly shared sequence variants as a technical artifact. Specific HLA alleles were associated with 15,000 to 20,000 TCR beta sequences at a false discovery rate of 0.05 in a later analysis. Some IMGT-functional V segments, including TRBV6-2 and TRBV6-3, could not be distinguished by the 87-base-pair reads and were therefore excluded.

The CDR3 runs 12 residues from the cysteine to the phenylalanine. The retained sequence is limited to the CDR3, 36 bases, with the frame set at the first base. The germline V gene specifies SGHRS as CDR1 and YFSETQ as CDR2. Trimming removed 3 bases from V and 7 bases from J, leaving 11 bases between the germline ends. The library was produced with the immunoSEQ multiplex PCR assay. For the multiplex PCR, a mixture combining 60 forward primers for TCR Vbeta segments and 13 reverse primers for TCR Jbeta segments was used. Amplification of the CDR3 region of rearranged TCR beta genes was performed with a multiplex PCR assay on genomic DNA. The amplified TCR beta libraries were sequenced on the Illumina HiSeq System as 87-base-pair reads. As for the original processing: In a later analysis, about 80 million unique TCR beta chains were counted across the roughly 670 repertoires, and roughly 11 million of these chains were shared by at least two donors. Raw reads were error-corrected and collapsed into unique sequences with a nearest-neighbor algorithm that merged closely related sequences to remove PCR and sequencing errors. V, D and J gene segments were assigned by aligning CDR3 sequences to IMGT reference sequences. For a sequence to be retained, a match of at least six nucleotides was required to both a V gene segment and a J gene segment. Rearrangements were called productive when the CDR3 lacked stop codons and stayed in frame with V and J; all others were non-productive. CDR3 was defined according to IMGT convention as the region running from the second conserved V-encoded cysteine to the conserved J-encoded phenylalanine. Sequences without an unambiguous match to a single V gene segment were excluded from the earlier analysis of 587 of the donors. In an earlier analysis of approximately 590 of the donors, a V segment was called functional when productive rearrangements were above 56.7%, and segregating when the standard deviation between donors exceeded 5%. A statistical classification framework was built to diagnose cytomegalovirus status from the catalog of TCR beta chain sequences. A later analysis assigned V and J genes by comparing TCR nucleotide sequences with IMGT/GENE-DB human TR gene sequences. In a later analysis, CDR3 sequences and most-parsimonious VDJ recombination scenarios were assigned using the TCRdist pipeline. In a later analysis, each TCR beta chain was defined by its CDR3 amino acid sequence together with its V-gene family, and reads without a unique V-gene family were excluded. As a way to deal with suspected cross-contamination and a sequencing artifact, a later analysis dropped under 600 nucleotide sequences that were highly shared and had low generation probability. For each public chain, a later analysis derived a clonal expansion index from normalized ranks of inferred template counts within each repertoire. In a later analysis, generation probabilities were computed using a VDJ recombination model fitted to out-of-frame rearrangements, and the results were checked against IGoR. In a later analysis, TCR-TCR, TCR-HLA and TCR-CMV co-occurrence was scored with hypergeometric tests, and a repertoire-size bias correction was applied to TCR pairs. To estimate false discovery rates, a later analysis permuted the HLA or CMV assignments 20 times. In a later analysis, co-occurring TCRs were grouped with DBSCAN, and TCRdist sequence similarity was added when clustering was performed within HLA-allele-positive subsets. Repertoires with fewer than 30,000 or more than 120,000 public chains were left out of co-occurrence clustering, as were about 5 repertoires with anomalous nucleotide sharing. TCRdb obtained this table from immuneACCESS and retained in-frame rearrangements with V and J assigned. These tables miss some clones; where compared with another copy, unresolved V genes account for less than half of the shortfall, and the remainder is unexplained. The V and J calls and clone size are taken from that table; D and trimming were inferred from the DNA. The sample includes roughly 97,000 clones, with roughly 79% observed a single time. The ten largest clones take up 5.8% of the sample.

The cohort consisted of 650 to 700 healthy bone marrow donors. At the time of sampling, all cohort members were nominally healthy, though unrecorded immune exposures were likely present. The donor was CMV seropositive and belonged to the group of 270 or so seropositive cohort members. Each donor provided a peripheral blood sample, and peripheral blood mononuclear cells were used for TCR beta sequencing. Genomic DNA extraction from the blood cell samples was performed with the Qiagen DNeasy Blood Extraction Kit. The chain is encoded by TRBV5-1 joined to TRBJ2-7; the best D guess is TRBD2, with 5 bases matching. The TCR was taken from a man in his 60s in good health and CMV-seropositive. Material for sequencing was PBMCs. The DNA sequence is TGCGCCAGCAGCTCGCCTCCGGGAGAGCAGTACTTC. Translated, this is CASSSPPGEQYF.